Listed below are T cell receptor beta chains from one sample, sequenced in a study of control samples from healthy donors and cancer patients. Repertoires were generated with immunoSEQ multiplex PCR, while TCRdb's copy carries only in-frame clones and drops some. Here the sample spans about 92,000 clones, 82% being singletons. The sequencing sample was made of blood. These receptors all stem from a woman aged 55-75 years in good health. The CDR3 runs from the conserved cysteine through the conserved F or W. D genes are given only for firm matches. Clone size, where shown, is once, few, many, or a class for clones that have expanded.

J: TRBJ2-1
size: NA
D: NA
V: TRBV19
DNA: TGTGCCAGTAGTATGGGCGGGAACAATGAGCAGTTCTTC
CDR3: CASSMGGNNEQFF

J: TRBJ2-7
size: NA
D: TRBD1
V: TRBV3-1/TRBV3-2
DNA: TGTGCCAGCAGAGCTCGGGGACAGGGGGCGGGCGAGCAGTACTTC
CDR3: CASRARGQGAGEQYF

J: TRBJ2-2
size: NA
D: TRBD1
V: TRBV19
DNA: TGTGCCAGTGGACTCACAGGGGGTGCGAACACCGGGGAGCTGTTTTTT
CDR3: CASGLTGGANTGELFF

J: TRBJ2-2
size: NA
D: NA
V: TRBV3-1/TRBV3-2
DNA: TGTGCCAGCAGCCAAGTGACTATAGTGAGGGAGCTGTTTTTT
CDR3: CASSQVTIVRELFF

J: TRBJ2-7
size: NA
D: NA
V: TRBV7-9
DNA: TGTGCCAGCAGCTTAGCGGGGTCGATCTTAAGCCACTCCTACGAGCAGTACTTC
CDR3: CASSLAGSILSHSYEQYF

J: TRBJ2-3
size: once
D: NA
V: TRBV18
DNA: TGTGCCAGCTCACCCCGGGGATCCACAGATACGCAGTATTTT
CDR3: CASSPRGSTDTQYF

J: TRBJ1-1
size: NA
D: NA
V: TRBV19
DNA: TGTGCCAGTAGTATGAGGATACTGAACACTGAAGCTTTCTTT
CDR3: CASSMRILNTEAFF

J: TRBJ2-7
size: many
D: TRBD2
V: TRBV5-1
DNA: TGCGCCAGCAGCTTGATTCTAGCGGGGGGATTGGAGCAGTACTTC
CDR3: CASSLILAGGLEQYF

J: TRBJ2-1
size: NA
D: NA
V: TRBV7-9
DNA: TGTGCCAGCAGCTTAGAACAGGGCTACAATGAGCAGTTCTTC
CDR3: CASSLEQGYNEQFF

J: TRBJ1-2
size: NA
D: NA
V: TRBV28
DNA: TGTGCCACCAAAACGGGGAGTTATGGCTACACCTTC
CDR3: CATKTGSYGYTF

J: TRBJ1-2
size: NA
D: NA
V: TRBV27
DNA: TGTGCCAGCAGTTTAGTAGGGGCCCCGCATGGCTACACCTTC
CDR3: CASSLVGAPHGYTF

J: TRBJ2-5
size: NA
D: NA
V: TRBV15
DNA: TGTGCCACCAGCAGCTCTCAGGGTTTTCTGGAGACCCAGTACTTC
CDR3: CATSSSQGFLETQYF

J: TRBJ1-3
size: once
D: TRBD1
V: TRBV14
DNA: TGTGCCAGCAGCCTCTACGGACAGGGAACAGACACCATATATTTT
CDR3: CASSLYGQGTDTIYF

J: TRBJ2-3
size: once
D: NA
V: TRBV29-1
DNA: TGCAGCGTTGACGCTTGGTCAGATACGCAGTATTTT
CDR3: CSVDAWSDTQYF

J: TRBJ2-7
size: few
D: NA
V: TRBV13
DNA: TGTGCCAGCAGCCATAGGGAGTACTCCTACGAGCAGTACTTC
CDR3: CASSHREYSYEQYF

J: TRBJ2-1
size: NA
D: NA
V: TRBV2
DNA: TGTGCCAGCAGTGAACAAGGGCGACTAGGAGACAATGAGCAGTTCTTC
CDR3: CASSEQGRLGDNEQFF

J: TRBJ2-7
size: NA
D: TRBD1
V: TRBV7-9
DNA: TGTGCCAGCAGCTCCACGGGACAGTCCTACGAGCAGTACTTC
CDR3: CASSSTGQSYEQYF

J: TRBJ2-3
size: medium-sized
D: TRBD2
V: TRBV28
DNA: TGTGCCAGCCGCCGGGGCGGGAGGGCCCAGGGCGCAGATACGCAGTATTTT
CDR3: CASRRGGRAQGADTQYF

J: TRBJ1-4
size: NA
D: TRBD1
V: TRBV18
DNA: TGTGCCAGCTCACTGCCGACAGGGGGTAGTGAAAAACTGTTTTTT
CDR3: CASSLPTGGSEKLFF

J: TRBJ2-3
size: once
D: TRBD2
V: TRBV19
DNA: TGTGCCAGTACCGGGGGGGCCTTCACAGATACGCAGTATTTT
CDR3: CASTGGAFTDTQYF

J: TRBJ1-6
size: NA
D: NA
V: TRBV11-2
DNA: TGTGCCAGCAGCTTAGAGGCCGCGTTTAATTCACCCCTCCACTTT
CDR3: CASSLEAAFNSPLHF

J: TRBJ2-5
size: once
D: NA
V: TRBV5-1
DNA: TGCGCCAGCAGCCCTGAGGACGGAGGGCAAGAGACCCAGTACTTC
CDR3: CASSPEDGGQETQYF

J: TRBJ2-5
size: few
D: NA
V: TRBV2
DNA: TGTGCCAGCAGTGGTGGGCAGGGGAGTGAGACCCAGTACTTC
CDR3: CASSGGQGSETQYF

J: TRBJ2-1
size: NA
D: NA
V: TRBV9
DNA: TGTGCCAGCAGCGTCACACCAAGCTCCTACAATGAGCAGTTCTTC
CDR3: CASSVTPSSYNEQFF

J: TRBJ1-3
size: few
D: NA
V: TRBV7-8
DNA: TGTGCCAGCAGCTTAGCGCGCTCCGGGGTCTCTGGAAACACCATATATTTT
CDR3: CASSLARSGVSGNTIYF

J: TRBJ2-7
size: once
D: TRBD2
V: TRBV27
DNA: TGTGCCAGCAGAAATAGCGGGTTTGAGTCCTACGAGCAGTACTTC
CDR3: CASRNSGFESYEQYF

J: TRBJ1-4
size: NA
D: TRBD1
V: TRBV5-1
DNA: TGCGCCAGCAGCCCAGGGGGCAGCCAACAAGAAAAACTGTTTTTT
CDR3: CASSPGGSQQEKLFF

J: TRBJ1-1
size: NA
D: TRBD1
V: TRBV24-1
DNA: TGTGCCACCAGTGATCCCGGGTCCCCCCCTCAGGGGGCCTACACTGAAGCTTTCTTT
CDR3: CATSDPGSPPQGAYTEAFF

J: TRBJ1-6
size: once
D: NA
V: TRBV5-4
DNA: TGTGCCAGCAGCTTGGACCATCTCCCCCTCCACTTT
CDR3: CASSLDHLPLHF

J: TRBJ2-2
size: NA
D: NA
V: TRBV7-6
DNA: TGTGCCAGCAGACCCGTCAACACAGGGACCGGGGAGCTGTTTTTT
CDR3: CASRPVNTGTGELFF

J: TRBJ2-2
size: few
D: TRBD1
V: TRBV5-6
DNA: TGTGCCAGCAGCCCCTGGGACAGGGAGTACACCGGGGAGCTGTTTTTT
CDR3: CASSPWDREYTGELFF

J: TRBJ2-3
size: NA
D: NA
V: TRBV18
DNA: TGTGCCAGCTCACCACCGTCTAGCGCGAAGACAGATACGCAGTATTTT
CDR3: CASSPPSSAKTDTQYF

J: TRBJ1-1
size: NA
D: TRBD1
V: TRBV11-2
DNA: TGTGCCAGCAGCTTAGTAGGGGGCCAAATCGGGGACACTGAAGCTTTCTTT
CDR3: CASSLVGGQIGDTEAFF

J: TRBJ1-5
size: NA
D: NA
V: TRBV27
DNA: TGTGCCAGCAGTTTGACGTGGGATAGCAATCAGCCCCAGCATTTT
CDR3: CASSLTWDSNQPQHF

J: TRBJ1-5
size: NA
D: NA
V: TRBV7-2
DNA: TGTGCCAGCAGCCCTCAGATTTCCGACAATCAGCCCCAGCATTTT
CDR3: CASSPQISDNQPQHF

J: TRBJ2-2
size: few
D: NA
V: TRBV9
DNA: TGTGCCAGCAGCTCGGGGCTCCCCAGGGAGCTGTTTTTT
CDR3: CASSSGLPRELFF

J: TRBJ2-2
size: NA
D: TRBD2
V: TRBV7-9
DNA: TGTGCCAGCAGTTGGCCGGGAGGAGGGTCCGGGGAGCTGTTTTTT
CDR3: CASSWPGGGSGELFF

J: TRBJ2-1
size: NA
D: TRBD2
V: TRBV6-5
DNA: TGTGCCAGCAGTTACTCGAGCGGGGGGGCTCATGAGCAGTTCTTC
CDR3: CASSYSSGGAHEQFF